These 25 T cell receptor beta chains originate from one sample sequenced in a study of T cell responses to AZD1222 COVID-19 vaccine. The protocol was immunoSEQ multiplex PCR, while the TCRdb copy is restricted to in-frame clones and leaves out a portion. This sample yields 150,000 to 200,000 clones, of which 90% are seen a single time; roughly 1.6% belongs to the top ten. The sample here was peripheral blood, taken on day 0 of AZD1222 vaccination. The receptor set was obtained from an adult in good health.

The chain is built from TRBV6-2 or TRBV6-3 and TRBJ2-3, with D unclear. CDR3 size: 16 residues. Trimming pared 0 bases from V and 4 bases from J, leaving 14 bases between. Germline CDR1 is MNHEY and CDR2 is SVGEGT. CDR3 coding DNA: TGTGCCAGCAGTTACTCGATTATAGCCACCTCAGATACGCAGTATTTT. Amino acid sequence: CASSYSIIATSDTQYF.

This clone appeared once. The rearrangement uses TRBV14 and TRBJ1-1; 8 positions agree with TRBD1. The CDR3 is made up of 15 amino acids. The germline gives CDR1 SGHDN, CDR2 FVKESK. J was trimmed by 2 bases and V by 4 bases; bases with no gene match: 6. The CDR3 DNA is TGTGCCAGCAGCCTTTATGGACAGGGCAACACTGAAGCTTTCTTT. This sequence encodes CASSLYGQGNTEAFF.

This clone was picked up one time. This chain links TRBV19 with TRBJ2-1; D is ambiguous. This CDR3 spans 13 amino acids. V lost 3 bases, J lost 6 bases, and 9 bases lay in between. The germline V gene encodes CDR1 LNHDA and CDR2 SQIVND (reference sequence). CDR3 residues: CASSILLGNEQFF. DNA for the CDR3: TGTGCCAGTAGTATCCTCCTGGGCAATGAGCAGTTCTTC.

The CDR3 reads CASSYKGRRMGNTEAFF. CDR3 bases: TGTGCCAGCAGTTACAAGGGGCGCAGGATGGGGAACACTGAAGCTTTCTTT. V gene TRBV6-2 or TRBV6-3 combines with J gene TRBJ1-1; tentatively, D is TRBD1 (5 bases). Looked up from germline, CDR1 is MNHEY and CDR2 is SVGEGT. V was trimmed by 2 bases and J by 1 base, leaving 17 bases between them. The CDR3 is 17 amino acids.

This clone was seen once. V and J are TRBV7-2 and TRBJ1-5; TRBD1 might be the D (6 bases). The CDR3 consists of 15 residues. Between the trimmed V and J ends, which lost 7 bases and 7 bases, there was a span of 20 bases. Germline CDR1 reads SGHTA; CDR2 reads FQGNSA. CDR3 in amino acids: CASTVNRVSRQPQHF. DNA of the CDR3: TGTGCCAGCACCGTAAACAGGGTTTCGAGGCAGCCCCAGCATTTT.

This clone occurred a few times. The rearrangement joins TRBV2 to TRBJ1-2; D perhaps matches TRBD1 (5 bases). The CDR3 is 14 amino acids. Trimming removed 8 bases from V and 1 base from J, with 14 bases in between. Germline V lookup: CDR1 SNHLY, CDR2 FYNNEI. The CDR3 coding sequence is TGTGCCAGCCCCGGGGTGGGGCTTAACTATGGCTACACCTTC. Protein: CASPGVGLNYGYTF.

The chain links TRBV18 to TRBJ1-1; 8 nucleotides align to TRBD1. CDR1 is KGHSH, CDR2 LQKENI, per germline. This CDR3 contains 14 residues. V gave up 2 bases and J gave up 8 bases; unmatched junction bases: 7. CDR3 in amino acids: CASSPSSGQGEAFF. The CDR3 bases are TGTGCCAGCTCACCATCTTCCGGACAGGGCGAAGCTTTCTTT.

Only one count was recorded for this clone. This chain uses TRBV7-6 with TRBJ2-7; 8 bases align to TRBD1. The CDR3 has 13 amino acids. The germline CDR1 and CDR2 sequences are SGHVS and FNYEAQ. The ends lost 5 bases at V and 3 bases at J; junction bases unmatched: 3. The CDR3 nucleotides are TGTGCCAGCAGCCTGGGGACAGGCTACGAGCAGTACTTC. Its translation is CASSLGTGYEQYF.

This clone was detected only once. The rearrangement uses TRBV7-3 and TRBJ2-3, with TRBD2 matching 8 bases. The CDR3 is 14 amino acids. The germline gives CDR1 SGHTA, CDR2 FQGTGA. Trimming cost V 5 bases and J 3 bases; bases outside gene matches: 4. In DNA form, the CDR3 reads TGTGCCAGCAGCCAGGGCGGGGGGACAGATACGCAGTATTTT. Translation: CASSQGGGTDTQYF. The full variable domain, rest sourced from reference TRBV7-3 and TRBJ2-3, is GAGVSQTPSNKVTEKGKYVELRCDPISGHTALYWYRQSLGQGPEFLIYFQGTGAADDSGLPNDRFFAVRPEGSVSTLKIQRTERGDSAVYLCASSQGGGTDTQYFGPGTRLTVL.

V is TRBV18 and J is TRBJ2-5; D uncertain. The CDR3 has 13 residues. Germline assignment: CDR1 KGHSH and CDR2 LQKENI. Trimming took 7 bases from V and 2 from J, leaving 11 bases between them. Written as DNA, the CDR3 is TGTGCCAGCTTTTTGACGGCGCAAGAGACCCAGTACTTC. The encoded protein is CASFLTAQETQYF.

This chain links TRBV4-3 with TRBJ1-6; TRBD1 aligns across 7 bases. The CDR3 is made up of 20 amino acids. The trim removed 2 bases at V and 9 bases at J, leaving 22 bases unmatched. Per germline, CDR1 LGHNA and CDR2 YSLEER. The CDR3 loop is CASSQFKVYYRGAFSSPLHF. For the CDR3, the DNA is TGCGCCAGCAGCCAATTCAAGGTGTATTACAGGGGCGCATTCAGTTCACCCCTCCACTTT.

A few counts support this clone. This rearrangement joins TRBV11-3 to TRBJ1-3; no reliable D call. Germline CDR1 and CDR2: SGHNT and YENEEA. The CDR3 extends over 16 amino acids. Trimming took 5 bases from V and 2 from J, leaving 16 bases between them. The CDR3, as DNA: TGTGCCAGCAGCCCCCCGACGGAGGCAACTGGAAACACCATATATTTT. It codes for CASSPPTEATGNTIYF.

CDR3 amino acids: CASKNLQGENTEAFF. CDR3 nucleotide sequence: TGCGCCAGCAAAAACCTACAGGGGGAGAACACTGAAGCTTTCTTT. V usage is TRBV5-1 and J usage is TRBJ1-1, with 8 positions matching TRBD1. CDR3 length: 15 residues. V lost 6 bases, J lost 1 base, and 8 bases stayed unmatched. CDR1 is SGHRS and CDR2 is YFSETQ in the germline V gene.

CDR3 loop: CASSWGRQFTSSYNEQFF. Written as DNA, the CDR3 is TGTGCCAGCAGCTGGGGTCGGCAGTTCACTAGCTCCTACAATGAGCAGTTCTTC. The rearrangement links TRBV11-2 to TRBJ2-1; TRBD2 is a possible D gene (5 bases). Trimming pared 4 bases from V and 0 bases from J, leaving 19 bases between. This CDR3 has 18 amino acids. From germline, CDR1 is SGHAT and CDR2 FQNNGV.

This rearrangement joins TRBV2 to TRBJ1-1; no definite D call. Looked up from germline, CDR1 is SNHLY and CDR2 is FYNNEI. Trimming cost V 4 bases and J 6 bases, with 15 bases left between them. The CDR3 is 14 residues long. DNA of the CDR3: TGTGCCAGCAGTGCGGCGATCTCAACGGCTGAAGCTTTCTTT. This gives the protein CASSAAISTAEAFF.

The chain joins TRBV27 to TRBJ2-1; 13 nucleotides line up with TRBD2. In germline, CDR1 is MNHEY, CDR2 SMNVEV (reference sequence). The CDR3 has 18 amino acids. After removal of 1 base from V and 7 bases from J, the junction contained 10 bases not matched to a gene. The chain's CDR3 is CASSLFPLTSGGGNEQFF. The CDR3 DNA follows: TGTGCCAGCAGTTTATTCCCCCTCACTAGCGGGGGGGGAAATGAGCAGTTCTTC.

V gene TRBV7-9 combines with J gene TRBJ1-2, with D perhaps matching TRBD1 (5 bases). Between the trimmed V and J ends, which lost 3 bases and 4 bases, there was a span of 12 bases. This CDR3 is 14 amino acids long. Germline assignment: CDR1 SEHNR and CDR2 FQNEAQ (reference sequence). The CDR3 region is CASSLKGAFYGYTF. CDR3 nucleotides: TGTGCCAGCAGCTTGAAAGGGGCCTTCTATGGCTACACCTTC. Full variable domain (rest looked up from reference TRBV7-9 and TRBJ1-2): DTGVSQNPRHKITKRGQNVTFRCDPISEHNRLYWYRQTLGQGPEFLTYFQNEAQLEKSRLLSDRFSAERPKGSFSTLEIQRTEQGDSAMYLCASSLKGAFYGYTFGSGTRLTVV.

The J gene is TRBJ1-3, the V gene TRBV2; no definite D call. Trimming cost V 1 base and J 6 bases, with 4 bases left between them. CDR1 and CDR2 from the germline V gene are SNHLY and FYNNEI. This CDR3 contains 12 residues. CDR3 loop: CASSEGINTIYF. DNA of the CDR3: TGTGCCAGCAGTGAAGGGATAAACACCATATATTTT.

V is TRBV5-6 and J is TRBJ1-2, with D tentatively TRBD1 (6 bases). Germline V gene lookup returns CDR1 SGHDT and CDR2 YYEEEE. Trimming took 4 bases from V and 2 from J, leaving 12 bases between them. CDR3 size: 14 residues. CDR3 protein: CASSPQDSNYGYTF. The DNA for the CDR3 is TGTGCCAGCAGCCCACAGGACAGCAACTATGGCTACACCTTC.

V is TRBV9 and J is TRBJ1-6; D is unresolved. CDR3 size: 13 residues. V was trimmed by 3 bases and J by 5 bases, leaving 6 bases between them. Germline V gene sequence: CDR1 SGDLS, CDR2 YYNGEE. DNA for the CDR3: TGTGCCAGCAGCGGAAAAGATAATTCACCCCTCCACTTT. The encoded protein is CASSGKDNSPLHF.

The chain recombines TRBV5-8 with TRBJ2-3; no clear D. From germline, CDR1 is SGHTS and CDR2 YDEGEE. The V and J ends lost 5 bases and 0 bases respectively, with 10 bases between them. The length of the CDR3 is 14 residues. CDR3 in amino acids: CASSFPPSTDTQYF. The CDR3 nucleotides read TGTGCCAGCAGTTTTCCCCCAAGCACAGATACGCAGTATTTT.

This CDR3 reads CASSQGIGLNTGELFF. CDR3 coding DNA: TGTGCCAGCAGCCAAGGGATCGGGTTGAACACCGGGGAGCTGTTTTTT. V is TRBV14 and J is TRBJ2-2; D is unresolved. V was pared by 1 base and J by 1 base, with 10 bases between. Germline CDR1 SGHDN, CDR2 FVKESK. The CDR3 is 16 amino acids.

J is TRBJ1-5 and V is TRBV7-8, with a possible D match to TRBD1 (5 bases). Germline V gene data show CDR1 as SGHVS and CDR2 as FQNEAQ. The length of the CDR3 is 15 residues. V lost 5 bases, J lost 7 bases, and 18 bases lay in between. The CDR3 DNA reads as TGTGCCAGCAGCCCCCGTGTCGGGACGGGGCAGCCCCAGCATTTT. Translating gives CASSPRVGTGQPQHF.

The CDR3 DNA sequence: TGTGCCAGTAGTATTCTGGGACAGGGGGATGAAAAACTGTTTTTT. Its translation is CASSILGQGDEKLFF. The rearrangement links TRBV19 to TRBJ1-4; 11 bases map to TRBD1. J was trimmed by 6 bases and V by 3 bases; bases with no gene match: 3. The CDR3 runs to 15 residues. Germline V gene sequence: CDR1 LNHDA, CDR2 SQIVND (reference sequence).

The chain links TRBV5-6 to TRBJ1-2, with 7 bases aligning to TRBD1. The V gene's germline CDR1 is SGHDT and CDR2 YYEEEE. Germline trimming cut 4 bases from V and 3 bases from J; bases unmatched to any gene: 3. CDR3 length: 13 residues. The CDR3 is CASSPDRDYGYTF. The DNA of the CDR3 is TGTGCCAGCAGCCCTGACAGGGACTATGGCTACACCTTC.